Presented here are 13 T cell receptor beta chains from one specimen sequenced in a study of T-cell reconstitution after alpha-beta-depleted transplantation in children. Unique molecular identifiers were incorporated into the prepared TCRbeta library. MiXCR was run by TCRdb on the PCR reads, yielding one entry per CDR3 protein. Of hundreds of thousands of distinct CDR3 sequences listed, roughly 15% are singletons. The source material was PBMCs, mostly from graft donor cells, sampled 360 days after TCRalphabeta/CD19-depleted stem cell transplant. The origin of the receptors is a male patient aged 10-17 years who had a stem cell transplant for acute lymphoblastic leukemia, so the T cells may come from the graft donor.

There are a few counts of this clonotype. Here the CDR3 DNA reads TGTGCCAGCAGCCCAACGGGACACAAACAGGGAAACACCATATATTTT. This encodes CASSPTGHKQGNTIYF. The chain is built from TRBV11-2 and TRBJ1-3; a possible D gene is TRBD1 (6 bases). Trimming stripped 5 bases from V and 4 bases from J, with 18 bases between. Germline V gene data show CDR1 as SGHAT and CDR2 as FQNNGV. The CDR3 loop spans 16 amino acids.

This clonotype has a handful of counts. The chain has TRBV6-5 and TRBJ1-1; TRBD1 is a possible D gene (6 bases). Between the trimmed V and J ends, which lost 4 bases and 4 bases, there was a span of 13 bases. The CDR3 is 14 residues long. CDR1 and CDR2 (germline): MNHEY, SVGAGI. The CDR3 reads CASSLAGVGTEAFF. The DNA for the CDR3 is TGTGCCAGCAGTTTGGCAGGGGTGGGCACTGAAGCTTTCTTT.

The chain employs TRBV7-9 and TRBJ2-1, with TRBD2 matching 14 bases. The V gene's germline CDR1 is SEHNR and CDR2 FQNEAQ (reference sequence). The V and J ends lost 4 bases and 9 bases, in that order; junction bases with no gene match: 11. The length of the CDR3 is 17 residues. The CDR3 DNA reads TGTGCCAGCAGCTCCCGGACTAGCGGGAGGTCTTGGGGTGAGCAGTTCTTC. Protein sequence: CASSSRTSGRSWGEQFF.

Many counts were recorded for this clonotype. This chain joins TRBV4-1 and TRBJ2-7; D gene uncertain. Deletions cut 1 base from V and 0 bases from J, with 13 bases between. The V gene's germline CDR1 is MGHRA and CDR2 YSYEKL. The CDR3 extends over 16 amino acids. CDR3 loop: CASSQVGAVSSYEQYF. The DNA of the CDR3 is TGCGCCAGCAGCCAAGTCGGCGCGGTTTCCTCCTACGAGCAGTACTTC.

The rearrangement uses TRBV14 and TRBJ2-7; D is perhaps TRBD1 or TRBD2 (6 bases each). The CDR3 is 17 amino acids. Trimming pared 3 bases from V and 2 bases from J, leaving 20 bases between. CDR1 SGHDN and CDR2 FVKESK come from the germline V gene. The DNA for the CDR3 is TGTGCCAGCAGCCAGCGAGGTCAGGGGAGACTAGCCTACGAGCAGTACTTC. Amino acids: CASSQRGQGRLAYEQYF.

This clonotype was recorded at least ten times. This chain connects TRBV29-1 to TRBJ2-2, with D hard to call. V was pared by 2 bases and J by 5 bases, with 9 bases between. The CDR3 consists of 13 residues. Germline loops: CDR1 SQVTM, CDR2 ANQGSEA. The chain's CDR3 is CSVELWGTGELFF. CDR3 coding DNA: TGCAGCGTTGAATTGTGGGGAACCGGGGAGCTGTTTTTT.

The V and J genes are TRBV27 and TRBJ1-6; no clear D gene. This CDR3 contains 15 residues. Germline CDR1 is MNHEY and CDR2 is SMNVEV (reference sequence). V was cut by 1 base and J by 3 bases, with 7 bases left in between. Here the CDR3 reads CASSLYLGYNSPLHF. The CDR3, as DNA: TGTGCCAGCAGTTTATATCTGGGCTATAATTCACCCCTCCACTTT.

This clonotype was observed a few times. This chain uses TRBV12-3 or TRBV12-4 with TRBJ1-5; D possibly corresponds to TRBD1 (5 bases). This CDR3 region has 16 residues. V gave up 3 bases and J gave up 0 bases, with 12 bases separating them. The DNA of the CDR3 is TGTGCCAGCAGTTTGTGGGGGACGGCTAGCAATCAGCCCCAGCATTTT. Amino acid sequence: CASSLWGTASNQPQHF.

This clonotype turned up a few times. The genes are TRBV4-1 and TRBJ2-5; no definite D call. Germline V gene data show CDR1 as MGHRA and CDR2 as YSYEKL. This CDR3 comprises 13 residues. Trimming stripped 3 bases from V and 4 bases from J, with 9 bases between. The CDR3 loop is CASSHGGLETQYF. The CDR3 nucleotides are TGCGCCAGCAGCCACGGCGGATTAGAGACCCAGTACTTC.

This chain joins TRBV12-3 or TRBV12-4 and TRBJ2-5; D might be TRBD1 or TRBD2, each matching 6 bases. The CDR3 consists of 16 residues. Trimming removed 3 bases from V and 1 base from J, with 15 bases in between. The DNA of the CDR3 is TGTGCCAGCAGTTTCGGCGGAGAGGGGGGCCAAGAGACCCAGTACTTC. Its protein product is CASSFGGEGGQETQYF.

This chain's CDR3 is CASSPRGREKLFF. The CDR3 DNA is TGCGCCAGCTCGCCTCGGGGCCGTGAAAAACTGTTTTTT. The chain recombines TRBV5-1 with TRBJ1-4; TRBD1 might be the D (5 bases). V shed 7 bases and J shed 7 bases, with 14 bases lying between them. The CDR3 runs 13 residues. Germline lookup yields CDR1 SGHRS and CDR2 YFSETQ.

The V gene is TRBV12-3 or TRBV12-4, the J gene TRBJ2-7, with D tentatively TRBD2 (6 bases). V lost 4 bases to trimming and J lost 4 bases, with 17 bases between them. This CDR3 is 15 amino acids long. CDR3 sequence: CASSSGLGLVYEQYF. The DNA for the CDR3 is TGTGCCAGCAGTTCGGGACTCGGCTTGGTATACGAGCAGTACTTC.

The chain has TRBV29-1 and TRBJ2-3, with 7 bases aligning to TRBD2. CDR1 is SQVTM, CDR2 ANQGSEA, per germline. This CDR3 is built from 14 residues. The ends lost 4 bases at V and 2 bases at J; junction bases unmatched: 6. Written as DNA, the CDR3 is TGCAGCGTTGGTCGAAGCGGGAACACAGATACGCAGTATTTT. It translates to CSVGRSGNTDTQYF.